This T cell receptor (beta chain) was sequenced during a study of T cell changes during pregnancy in multiple sclerosis. Germline lookup yields CDR1 MNHEY and CDR2 SMNVEV (reference sequence). The CDR3 sequence is 12 residues long. The V gene lost 6 bases and the J gene lost 10 bases, with 13 bases spanning the gap. Some clones are missing from TCRdb's copy, which holds only in-frame ones; the method was immunoSEQ multiplex PCR. The sample holds about 32,000 clones; 89% are singletons and the top ten take 5% to 6%. The rearrangement uses TRBV27 and TRBJ2-1; D gene uncertain. The sequenced sample was CD8+ T cells from peripheral blood mononuclear cells, obtained in the first trimester of pregnancy. The source of this sequence is a female donor with multiple sclerosis, enrolled in a pregnancy study. CDR3 loop: CASSRGGLEQFF. Written as DNA, the CDR3 is TGTGCCAGCAGCCGCGGTGGCTTGGAGCAGTTCTTC.